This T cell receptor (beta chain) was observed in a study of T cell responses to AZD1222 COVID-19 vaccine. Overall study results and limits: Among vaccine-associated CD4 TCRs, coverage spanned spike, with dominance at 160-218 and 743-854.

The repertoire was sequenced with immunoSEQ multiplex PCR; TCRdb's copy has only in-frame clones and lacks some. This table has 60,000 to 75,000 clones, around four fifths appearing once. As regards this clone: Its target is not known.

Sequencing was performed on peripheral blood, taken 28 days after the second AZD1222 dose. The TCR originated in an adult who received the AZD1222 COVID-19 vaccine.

CDR3 DNA: TGTGCCAGTAGTATTTCCGGACAGGGCTCCTATAATTCACCCCTCCACTTT. This sequence encodes CASSISGQGSYNSPLHF. This rearrangement joins TRBV19 to TRBJ1-6; 8 bases are a match to TRBD1. J gave up 0 bases and V 3 bases, and 4 bases lay outside the gene matches. CDR3 size: 17 residues. Germline V gene data show CDR1 as LNHDA and CDR2 as SQIVND (reference sequence).